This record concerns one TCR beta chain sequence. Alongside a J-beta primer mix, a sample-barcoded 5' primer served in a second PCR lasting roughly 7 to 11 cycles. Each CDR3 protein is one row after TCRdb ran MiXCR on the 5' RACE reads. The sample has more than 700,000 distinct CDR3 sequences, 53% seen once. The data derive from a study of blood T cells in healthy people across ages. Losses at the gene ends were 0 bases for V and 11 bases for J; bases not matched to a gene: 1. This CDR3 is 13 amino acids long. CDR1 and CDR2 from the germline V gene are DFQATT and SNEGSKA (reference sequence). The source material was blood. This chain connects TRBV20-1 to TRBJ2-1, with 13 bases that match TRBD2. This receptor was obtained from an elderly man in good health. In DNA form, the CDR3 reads TGCAGTGCTAGAGAGGGACTAGCGGGACAGCAGTTCTTC. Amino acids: CSAREGLAGQQFF.